The clone carrying this TCR beta chain was seen at least ten times. Its target is unknown. Unique molecular identifiers were incorporated during preparation of the TCRbeta library. TCRdb used MiXCR to reprocess the PCR reads, holding one entry per CDR3 protein. Among 700,000 to 850,000 distinct CDR3 sequences listed, about 15% were seen once. This specimen belongs to a study of T-cell reconstitution after alpha-beta-depleted transplantation in children. Study-wide results and limits: Newly made T cells mostly supplied T-cell counts and diversity one year after transplant. Expanded clones from the graft, numbering several hundred, reportedly supplied alpha-beta T cells about two months after transplant.

Germline V gene data show CDR1 as SGHKS and CDR2 as YYEKEE (reference sequence). Losses at the gene ends were 3 bases for V and 3 bases for J; bases not matched to a gene: 14. The CDR3 runs 17 residues. The chain links TRBV5-5 to TRBJ2-7; 8 bases map to TRBD2. Source: PBMCs, mostly from graft donor cells, taken 360 days after TCRalphabeta/CD19-depleted stem cell transplant. The receptor comes from a male patient between 10 and 17 years old who had a stem cell transplant for acute lymphoblastic leukemia, so the T cells may come from the graft donor. In nucleotides, the CDR3 is TGTGCCAGCAGCTCGCCTCCTGGTCGGGAGGGAGTCTACGAGCAGTACTTC. This codes for CASSSPPGREGVYEQYF. Full variable domain (remainder filled in from reference TRBV5-5 and TRBJ2-7): DAGVTQSPTHLIKTRGQQVTLRCSPISGHKSVSWYQQVLGQGPQFIFQYYEKEERGRGNFPDRFSARQFPNYSSELNVNALLLGDSALYLCASSSPPGREGVYEQYFGPGTRLTVT.